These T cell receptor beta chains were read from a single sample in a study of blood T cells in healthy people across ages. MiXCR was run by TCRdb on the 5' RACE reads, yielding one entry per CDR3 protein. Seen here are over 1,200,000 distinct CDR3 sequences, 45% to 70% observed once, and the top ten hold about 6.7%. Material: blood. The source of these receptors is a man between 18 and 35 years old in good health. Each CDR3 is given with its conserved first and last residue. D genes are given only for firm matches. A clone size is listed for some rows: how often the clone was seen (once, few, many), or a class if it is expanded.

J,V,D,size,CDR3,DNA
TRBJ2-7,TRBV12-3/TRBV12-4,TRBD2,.,CASRSSGGLYEQYF,TGTGCCAGCAGATCTAGCGGGGGACTCTACGAGCAGTACTTC
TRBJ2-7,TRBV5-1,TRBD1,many,CASSLTGDSYEQYF,TGCGCCAGCAGCTTAACAGGGGATTCCTACGAGCAGTACTTC
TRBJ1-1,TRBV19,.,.,CASSHGLTTEAFF,TGTGCCAGTAGTCACGGACTAACCACTGAAGCTTTCTTT
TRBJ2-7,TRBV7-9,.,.,CASSLGGDPRTYEQYF,TGTGCCAGCAGCTTAGGTGGGGACCCCCGAACCTACGAGCAGTACTTC
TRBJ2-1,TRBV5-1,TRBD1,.,CASSPGQGGPYNEQFF,TGCGCCAGCAGCCCAGGACAGGGGGGTCCCTACAATGAGCAGTTCTTC
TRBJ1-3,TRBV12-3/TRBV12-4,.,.,CASSLAGSGNTIYF,TGTGCCAGCAGTTTAGCGGGCTCTGGAAACACCATATATTTT
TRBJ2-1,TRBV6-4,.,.,CASSHVPSSYNEQFF,TGTGCCAGCAGTCACGTCCCAAGCTCCTACAATGAGCAGTTCTTC
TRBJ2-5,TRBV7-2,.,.,CASSLGGRAQETQYF,TGTGCCAGCAGCTTGGGGGGACGTGCACAAGAGACCCAGTACTTC
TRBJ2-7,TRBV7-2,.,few,CASSLMPEYEQYF,TGTGCCAGCAGCTTAATGCCCGAATACGAGCAGTACTTC
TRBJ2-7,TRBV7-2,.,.,CASSLDRVGSYEQYF,TGTGCCAGCAGCTTAGATCGGGTCGGCTCCTACGAGCAGTACTTC
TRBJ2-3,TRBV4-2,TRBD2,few,CASSQTRTSGRDTQYF,TGTGCCAGCAGCCAAACCAGGACTAGCGGTAGAGATACGCAGTATTTT
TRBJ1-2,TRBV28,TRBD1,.,CASSYRDRGPGIGYTF,TGTGCCAGCAGTTACCGGGACAGGGGACCCGGGATCGGCTACACCTTC
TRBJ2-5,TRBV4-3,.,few,CASSQAGGGQETQYF,TGCGCCAGCAGCCAAGCTGGGGGTGGACAAGAGACCCAGTACTTC
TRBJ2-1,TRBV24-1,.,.,CATSDAKQRSEQFF,TGTGCCACCAGTGACGCGAAACAGCGTAGTGAGCAGTTCTTC
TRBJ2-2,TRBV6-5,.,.,CASSLDYLNTGELFF,TGTGCCAGCAGCCTGGACTACCTAAACACCGGGGAGCTGTTTTTT
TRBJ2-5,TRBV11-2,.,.,CASSLARTQYF,TGTGCCAGCAGCTTAGCCAGGACCCAGTACTTC
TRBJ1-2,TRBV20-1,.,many,CSARDLKGWVGYTF,TGCAGTGCTAGAGATCTCAAGGGCTGGGTTGGCTACACCTTC
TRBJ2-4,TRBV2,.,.,CASSDANIQYF,TGTGCCAGTAGTGACGCGAACATTCAGTACTTC
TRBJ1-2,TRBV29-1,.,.,CSVVLSNYGYTF,TGCAGCGTTGTTCTCAGCAACTATGGCTACACCTTC
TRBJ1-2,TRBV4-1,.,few,CASSQIQGVYGYTF,TGCGCCAGCAGCCAAATCCAGGGCGTCTATGGCTACACCTTC
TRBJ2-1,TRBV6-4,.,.,CASNSGPEGGEQFF,TGTGCCAGCAATTCGGGACCAGAGGGGGGTGAGCAGTTCTTC
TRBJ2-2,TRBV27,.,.,CASSFARNPNTGELFF,TGTGCCAGCAGTTTCGCCCGAAACCCCAACACCGGGGAGCTGTTTTTT
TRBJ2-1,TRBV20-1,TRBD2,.,CSAITSGRISYDEQFF,TGCAGTGCTATAACTAGCGGGAGGATCTCTTATGATGAGCAGTTCTTC
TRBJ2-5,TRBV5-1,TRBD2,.,CASSLERGLQETQYF,TGCGCCAGCAGCTTGGAGCGGGGCCTCCAAGAGACCCAGTACTTC
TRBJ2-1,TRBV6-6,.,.,CASSYSIRYNEQFF,TGTGCCAGCAGTTACTCGATACGCTACAATGAGCAGTTCTTC
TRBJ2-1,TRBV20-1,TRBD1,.,CSASGTGNDEQFF,TGCAGTGCTAGTGGGACAGGGAACGATGAGCAGTTCTTC
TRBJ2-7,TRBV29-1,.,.,CSVEAGDTRDEQYF,TGCAGCGTTGAAGCTGGTGACACAAGGGACGAGCAGTACTTC
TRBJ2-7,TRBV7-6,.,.,CASSLRSGAPYEQYF,TGTGCCAGCAGCTTGAGATCGGGAGCCCCCTACGAGCAGTACTTC
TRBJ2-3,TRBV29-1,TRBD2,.,CSDGGAGAYGDTRYF,TGCAGCGACGGAGGAGCGGGGGCCTACGGAGATACGCGGTATTTT
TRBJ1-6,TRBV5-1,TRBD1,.,CASSGGQANSPLHF,TGCGCCAGCAGCGGAGGACAGGCTAATTCACCCCTCCACTTT
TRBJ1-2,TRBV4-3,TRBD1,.,CASSQEAGGGCGYTF,TGCGCCAGCAGCCAAGAGGCAGGGGGTGGCTGCGGCTACACCTTC
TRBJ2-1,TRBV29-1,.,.,CSVRGASQSSYNEQFF,TGCAGCGTTCGTGGGGCTAGCCAGAGCTCCTACAATGAGCAGTTCTTC
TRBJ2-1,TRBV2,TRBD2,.,CASGTGGPQHEQFF,TGTGCCAGCGGGACGGGAGGGCCCCAACATGAGCAGTTCTTC
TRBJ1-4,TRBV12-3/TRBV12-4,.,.,CAGSPRVGVVATNEKLSF,TGTGCCGGCAGTCCCCGCGTAGGGGTGGTCGCAACTAATGAAAAACTGTCTTTT
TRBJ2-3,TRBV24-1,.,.,CATSAPTQRADTQYF,TGTGCCACCAGTGCCCCGACACAGAGGGCAGATACGCAGTATTTT
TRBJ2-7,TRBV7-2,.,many,CASSSHSYEQYF,TGTGCCAGCAGCTCCCACTCCTACGAGCAGTACTTC
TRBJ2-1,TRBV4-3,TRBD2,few,CASSQAGGSDEQFF,TGCGCCAGCAGCCAAGCCGGGGGGTCCGATGAGCAGTTCTTC
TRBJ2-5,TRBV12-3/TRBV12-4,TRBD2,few,CASSSLAGEQETQYF,TGTGCCAGCAGTTCACTAGCGGGAGAGCAAGAGACCCAGTACTTC
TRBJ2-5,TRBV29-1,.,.,CSVDPSDQETQYF,TGCAGCGTTGACCCCAGCGACCAAGAGACCCAGTACTTC
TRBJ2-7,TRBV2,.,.,CASREPRFLPYEQYF,TGTGCCAGCAGAGAGCCACGGTTCCTCCCCTACGAGCAGTACTTC
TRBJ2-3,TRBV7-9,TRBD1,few,CASSPRGTVTDTQYF,TGTGCCAGCAGCCCTCGAGGGACAGTCACAGATACGCAGTATTTT